These T cell receptor beta chains were read from a single sample in a study of blood T cell repertoires in COVID-19. Here immunoSEQ multiplex PCR was the method, and the copy in TCRdb shows in-frame clones only, minus some. The sample includes roughly 260,000 clones, more than 75% of them seen just once. Material: peripheral blood. Receptors originate from a woman between 50 and 59 years old with acute or convalescent COVID-19. Both conserved end residues are part of each CDR3. Fields, in order: clone size, D gene, V gene, J gene, CDR3 DNA, CDR3 protein. D genes are given only for firm matches. Size tells how often a clone was seen (once, few, many) or the class of an expanded clone, and some rows leave it out.

NA,NA,TRBV3-1/TRBV3-2,TRBJ2-1,TGTGCCAGCAGCCAGCTTTTCGTAGTTTCCTACAATGAGCAGTTCTTC,CASSQLFVVSYNEQFF
few,TRBD1,TRBV27,TRBJ1-5,TGTGCCAGCAGTTTACTCGCAGGGGGTCAGCCCCAGCATTTT,CASSLLAGGQPQHF
NA,NA,TRBV5-1,TRBJ2-1,TGCGCCAGCAGCAAGGACAATTCCTACAATGAGCAGTTCTTC,CASSKDNSYNEQFF
NA,TRBD2,TRBV18,TRBJ2-7,TGTGCCAGCTCACCAGATGCGGGAGTGGGCGAGCAGTACTTC,CASSPDAGVGEQYF
NA,TRBD1,TRBV4-3,TRBJ1-3,TGCGCCAGCAGTCGGAGTGTGACAGGGCCAACTTCTGGAAACACCATATATTTT,CASSRSVTGPTSGNTIYF
NA,NA,TRBV6-5,TRBJ1-1,TGTGCCTGCCAGGGGCCCATGAACACTGAAGCTTTCTTT,CACQGPMNTEAFF
NA,TRBD2,TRBV5-8,TRBJ2-4,TGTGCCAGCAGCTTACTAGCGGGAACCAAAAACATTCAGTACTTC,CASSLLAGTKNIQYF
NA,TRBD1,TRBV30,TRBJ1-5,TGTGCCTGGAGTACGACAGGGAATCAGCCCCAGCATTTT,CAWSTTGNQPQHF
NA,TRBD1,TRBV6-1,TRBJ2-7,TGTGCCAGCAACAACCCGGGACAGGGGAACTACGAGCAGTACTTC,CASNNPGQGNYEQYF
NA,TRBD1,TRBV5-5,TRBJ2-7,TGTGCCAGCAGCTTGGACAGGGGCTACGAGCAGTACTTC,CASSLDRGYEQYF
NA,TRBD1,TRBV28,TRBJ1-5,TGTGCCAGCAGCGGACAGGGGGCGATCAATCAGCCCCAGCATTTT,CASSGQGAINQPQHF
NA,TRBD2,TRBV7-3,TRBJ2-1,TGTGCCAGCAGCTTAGGGCCGGGACTAGCGGGGTTCAATGAGCAGTTCTTC,CASSLGPGLAGFNEQFF
NA,TRBD2,TRBV19,TRBJ2-5,TGTGCCAGTAGTATCGGAGCGGGGAGTGGGGAGACCCAGTACTTC,CASSIGAGSGETQYF
once,NA,TRBV19,TRBJ1-5,TGTGCCAGTAGTGCCCGGCGGGGGTATCAGCCCCAGCATTTT,CASSARRGYQPQHF
few,TRBD1,TRBV7-3,TRBJ1-2,TGTGCCAGCAGCATTACCGGGACAGGGATGGATGGCTACACCTTC,CASSITGTGMDGYTF
NA,TRBD1,TRBV7-9,TRBJ1-5,TGTGCCAGCAGCTCTAGGGCAGGGGGAGGCAATCAGCCCCAGCATTTT,CASSSRAGGGNQPQHF
NA,TRBD2,TRBV29-1,TRBJ2-7,TGCAGCGCTGGGGGACGCCCGGGGACTAGCTCCTACGAGCAGTACTTC,CSAGGRPGTSSYEQYF
NA,NA,TRBV5-1,TRBJ2-1,TGCGCCAGCAGTCCCCTACCGGGAGCCACCTACAATGAGCAGTTCTTC,CASSPLPGATYNEQFF
NA,TRBD2,TRBV18,TRBJ2-5,TGTGCCAGCTCTCGCGGACTAGCGGGAGGTCAAGAGACCCAGTACTTC,CASSRGLAGGQETQYF
NA,NA,TRBV5-1,TRBJ2-7,TGCGCCAGCAGCTATGACAGCCCTTTGGTCTACGAGCAGTACTTC,CASSYDSPLVYEQYF
NA,NA,TRBV29-1,TRBJ1-5,TGCAGCGTACGAGCTGCAGGTCAGCCCCAGCATTTT,CSVRAAGQPQHF
NA,TRBD2,TRBV2,TRBJ2-1,TGTGCCAGCAGTACCACCTACCTCGGACTAGCGGGAAAGGGTGAGCAGTTCTTC,CASSTTYLGLAGKGEQFF
NA,TRBD2,TRBV4-3,TRBJ2-7,TGCGCCAGCAGCCAAGATAGGCTAGCGGGAGATAGAAGGTCCTACGAGCAGTACTTC,CASSQDRLAGDRRSYEQYF
NA,TRBD1,TRBV24-1,TRBJ1-5,TGTGCCACCAGCCCGGCTGAGGGGGCCCCGGATAGCAATCAGCCCCAGCATTTT,CATSPAEGAPDSNQPQHF
NA,TRBD2,TRBV7-3,TRBJ2-1,TGTGCCAGCAGCTCACAGGGACTAGCGGGAGCCAAGCAGTTCTTC,CASSSQGLAGAKQFF
NA,NA,TRBV2,TRBJ2-7,TGTGCCAGCAGCCAGGATTCCTACGAGCAGTACTTC,CASSQDSYEQYF
once,TRBD2,TRBV10-3,TRBJ2-7,TGTGCCATCAGGGAGACTAGCGGAAACCTCTACGAGCAGTACTTC,CAIRETSGNLYEQYF
few,NA,TRBV12-3/TRBV12-4,TRBJ1-2,TGTGCCAGCACCGAGTTCCAGGATGGCTACACCTTC,CASTEFQDGYTF
NA,TRBD1,TRBV5-1,TRBJ1-4,TGCGCCAGCAGCTTGGTTGGGGACAGGGATGAAAAACTGTTTTTT,CASSLVGDRDEKLFF
NA,TRBD1,TRBV29-1,TRBJ2-3,TGCAGCGTTGCGGGACAGGATATGACGCAGTATTTT,CSVAGQDMTQYF
NA,NA,TRBV6-5,TRBJ1-2,TGTGCCAGCAGTTATGGGGGGAACTATGGCTACACCTTC,CASSYGGNYGYTF
NA,NA,TRBV27,TRBJ1-3,TGTGCCAGCAGTTTGGGGGGAACCTCTGGAAACACCATATATTTT,CASSLGGTSGNTIYF
NA,NA,TRBV10-3,TRBJ1-4,TGTGCCACCCCTGAGGGAAAGGGTGAAAAACTGTTTTTT,CATPEGKGEKLFF